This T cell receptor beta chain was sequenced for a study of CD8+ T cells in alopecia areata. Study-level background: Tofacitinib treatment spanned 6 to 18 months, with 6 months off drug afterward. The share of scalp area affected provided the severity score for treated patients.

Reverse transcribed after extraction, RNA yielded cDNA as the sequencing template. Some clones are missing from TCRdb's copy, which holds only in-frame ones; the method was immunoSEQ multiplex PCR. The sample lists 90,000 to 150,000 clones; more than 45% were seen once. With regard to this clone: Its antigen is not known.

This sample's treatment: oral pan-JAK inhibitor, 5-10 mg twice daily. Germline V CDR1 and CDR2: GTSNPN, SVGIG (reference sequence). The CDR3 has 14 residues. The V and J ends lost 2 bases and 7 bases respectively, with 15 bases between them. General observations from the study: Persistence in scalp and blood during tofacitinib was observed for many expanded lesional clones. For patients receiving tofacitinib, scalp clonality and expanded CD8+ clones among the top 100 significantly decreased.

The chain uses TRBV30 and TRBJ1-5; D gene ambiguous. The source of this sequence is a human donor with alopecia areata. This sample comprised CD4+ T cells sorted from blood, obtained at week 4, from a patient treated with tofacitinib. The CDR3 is CAWSRTQAGQPQHF. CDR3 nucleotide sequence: TGTGCCTGGAGTAGGACTCAGGCAGGACAGCCCCAGCATTTT.